A selection of T cell receptor beta chains follows, all from one sample in a study of CD8+ T cells in alopecia areata. TCRdb's copy holds only in-frame clones and misses some; the assay was immunoSEQ multiplex PCR. Among 90,000 to 100,000 clones listed, 41% were seen once. The sample taken for sequencing was CD4+ T cells sorted from blood. All receptors come from a human donor with alopecia areata. CDR3s leave out the opening cysteine and the closing phenylalanine or tryptophan. The order of the fields is CDR3 length, V gene, CDR3 protein.

13 TRBV29-1 SVTGTGERNQPQH
14 TRBV7-2 ASSLLVGSSLNTIY
14 TRBV7-9 ASSVGLAGGYNEQF
15 TRBV5-4 ASSFDINLPPKNIQY
16 TRBV4-2 ASSQDRDRFTNTGELF
10 TRBV7-2 ASSWNHNEQF
11 TRBV28 ASSQGPPGTQY
11 TRBV4-3 ASSLQASYEQY
12 TRBV5-4 ASSFRRDAGELF
11 TRBV14 ASSGTSTYEQY
12 TRBV30 AWSVQAVFGAAF
12 TRBV30 AWSPDRVDSPLH
11 TRBV29-1 SVAHGRDQPQH
15 TRBV14 ASSRLGLAEHQETQY
11 TRBV29-1 SVEVGAGQPQH
12 TRBV2 ASRGGLAGETQY
12 TRBV30 AWTGPLAKNIQY
13 TRBV6-5 ASSHTRLGVYEQF
13 TRBV16 ASSQGTLPNYGYT
13 TRBV7-9 ASSSRTGASTEAF
13 TRBV11-2 ASSLVGPLNTEAF
14 TRBV4-1 ASSRYGAGIYVEAF
13 TRBV4-1 ASSQPDRNQETQY
12 TRBV29-1 SVALGQGGNTIY
14 TRBV29-1 SVDWTGGSGANVLT
13 TRBV5-1 ASSLAAVNTGELF
13 TRBV30 AWSRTASSYNEQF
10 TRBV19 ASSMGQETQY
11 TRBV5-1 ASSNRGLRGYT
12 TRBV5-1 ASSAKQGYTEAF
12 TRBV5-1 ASSLVGQDYEQY
10 TRBV30 AWSGGSETQY
13 TRBV15 ATSRGQASIGGYT
12 TRBV29-1 SVSPWGQQETQY
11 TRBV7-9 ASSYRTRGEQF
11 TRBV30 AWSEDTTDTQY
13 TRBV30 AWGRGARDLNEQY
11 TRBV30 AWSGRRETEAF
13 TRBV9 ASSPNPEGDTEAF
9 TRBV30 AWKDSYEQY
15 TRBV28 ASSPTRPGLAGNEQF
13 TRBV9 ASSVAPGSVYEQY
11 TRBV30 AWSPPGPYEQY
15 TRBV4-2 ASSQEWTSVSTDTQY
11 TRBV29-1 SVTTAGAGELF
13 TRBV5-6 ASSFVQGRYNEQF
13 TRBV14 ASSRDRRNTGELF
14 TRBV4-2 ASSQDPGGSYNEQF
13 TRBV7-2 ASSDPGQGGNGYT
14 TRBV6-1 ASSGSWPGWNTEAF
16 TRBV7-8 ASSPSGTGYPSTDTQY